The entry below gives a single T cell receptor beta chain sequence along with its context. Which antigen it targets is not known. The input lacks base qualities; no much larger clone sits a single base away. This specimen belongs to a study of shared clonotypes between healthy human individuals (dated by TCRdb to about 2020). Broadly, across the study: The cohort comprised a couple of women and a few men aged 18 to 49 years. For each donor, CD4 naive and CD4 memory were each run on three plates, CD8 naive on two plates, and CD8 memory on one plate. To increase sequencing depth and limit assay-specific biases, TCR repertoire library preparation and sequencing were carried out by different laboratories using diverse techniques. Per donor, leukapheresis produced somewhere between about 0.85 and 9.5 billion PBMCs. To estimate repertoire size and how much clonotypes are shared between individuals, the study performed deep sequencing of blood TCR repertoires from a few healthy adults.

CDR1 and CDR2 (KGHSH, LQKENI) derive from the germline V gene. The CDR3 starts with the cysteine, ends with the phenylalanine, and has 14 residues. Only the CDR3 region is kept as DNA, spanning 42 bases read in frame from base 1. Trimming costs V 2 bases and J 5 bases, and their ends lie 13 bases apart. The paper's findings and limits, for the study overall: Estimated clonotype richness was generally larger for naive than for memory subsets. Even with the large sequencing depth, rarefaction of the sorted-subset datasets indicated that sequencing was incomplete. Across several donors, around 5.4% of naive CD4, 3% to 3.5% of naive CD8, roughly 2.2% of memory CD4, and under 0.45% of memory CD8 clonotypes were shared. Pairwise subsampling led to the expectation that sequencing depth would affect the degree of clonotype sharing among donors. The genetic and exposure-history diversity represented was limited by the small number of donors. Clonotypes shared by all four sorted-subset donors showed higher generation probabilities than non-shared clonotypes. Sampling was restricted to blood, and TCR repertoires in tissues likely differ from the TCR repertoires found in blood.

The donors were healthy, HIV-negative adults with no recently reported acute infections or vaccinations. All donors were Caucasian adults living in Nashville, Tennessee, USA. CD4+ T cells were enriched through magnetic negative selection, after which naive cells were positively selected on CD45RA and the remaining negative fraction served as the memory subset. Blood was collected by leukapheresis, and PBMCs were isolated by Ficoll-Histopaque density gradient centrifugation and then cryopreserved in liquid nitrogen vapor phase. Purity and quantity of every magnetically sorted T cell population were checked by analytical flow cytometry. Each sorted fraction had its genomic DNA isolated and then quantified by UV absorbance on a Nanodrop 2000c. Using the deep immunoSEQ assay, TCR CDR3 regions were amplified from genomic DNA by multiplex PCR. Extracted genomic DNA from each cell subset was distributed evenly across all wells of several immunoSEQ 96-well plates, and each plate was treated as a replicate. For sorted subsets, each replicate PCR was loaded with roughly 190 ng genomic DNA, equivalent to 30,000 or so T cell genomes. Purified libraries were quantified with a Qubit 3.0 fluorometer, sized on a Bioanalyzer 2100, and re-quantified with the KAPA Library Quantification kit. Every immunoSEQ 96-well plate was sequenced on a dedicated single-read 150-cycle Illumina NextSeq 550 flow cell. Concerning the study's data processing: Because the immunoSEQ output included only junctional sequences and no quality scores, the filtering could not be the same as the filtering used for full-length reads. To assign V/J genes and CDR3, sequences were annotated using PyIR, a Python wrapper for IgBLAST v1.9, with IMGT germline references. Reads were removed for weak V/J assignments (E-value above 1e-6), missing CDR3, stop codons, out-of-frame junctions, or ambiguous translated residues. V3J clonotypes were defined as sequences sharing an identical inferred V gene, J gene, and CDR3 amino acid sequence. Percentage overlap between repertoires was calculated by dividing the number of shared unique clonotypes by the size of the smaller repertoire. Three approaches were used to assess repertoire richness: RTK rarefaction, the Chao1 estimator, and Recon v2.1 estimates of unobserved clonotypes. Generation probabilities for all TCRbeta clonotypes obtained by the gDNA method from several donors were computed using OLGA. In TCRdb, the immuneACCESS table is reduced to in-frame sequences with V and J assigned. These tables do not hold every clone; where another copy was compared, an unresolved V gene accounts for under half, and the others remain unexplained. The DNA gave D and trimming, while V, J and clone size come from that table. In this sample the table shows just over 2,000,000 clones, about 95% of which occur a single time. The ten largest clones take up 0.1% to 0.15% of the sample.

The specimen sequenced was naive CD4+ T cells sorted from blood. What this sample's cell subset or site label stands for: CD45RA+ positively selected. Rearrangement joined TRBV18 to TRBJ2-7, with no confidently assigned D gene. The TCR originated in a man aged 18 to 29 in good health. The nucleotides read TGTGCCAGCTCACCAAATTGGGCCTCAAACGAGCAGTACTTC. The resulting protein is CASSPNWASNEQYF. The reference TRBV18 and TRBJ2-7 proteins fill in what lies around the CDR3, so the full variable domain reads NAGVMQNPRHLVRRRGQEARLRCSPMKGHSHVYWYRQLPEEGLKFMVYLQKENIIDESGMPKERFSAEFPKEGPSILRIQQVVRGDSAAYFCASSPNWASNEQYFGPGTRLTVT.